Listed below are T cell receptor beta chains from one sample, sequenced in a study of blood T cell repertoires in COVID-19. Some clones are missing from TCRdb's copy, which holds only in-frame ones; the method was immunoSEQ multiplex PCR. The sample carries more than 150,000 clones, around four fifths recorded once. Sequenced sample: peripheral blood. These TCRs come from a man aged 30 to 45 with active or convalescent COVID-19. Each CDR3 is given with its conserved first and last residue.

J	V	CDR3
TRBJ2-7	TRBV12-5	CASGLTPDGGVRIDEQYF
TRBJ1-3	TRBV25-1	CASSEWADSGNTIYF
TRBJ2-1	TRBV4-1	CASSQEDRSDEQFF
TRBJ1-1	TRBV28	CASRPGTATEAFF
TRBJ1-5	TRBV30	CAWSNAAGNQPQHF
TRBJ1-1	TRBV9	CASSASGSRGTEAFF
TRBJ2-1	TRBV11-2	CASSFGDEQFF
TRBJ2-3	TRBV6-5	CASSFSGYSTQYF
TRBJ1-3	TRBV28	CASSFETGGRNTIYF
TRBJ2-1	TRBV29-1	CSVEGRDSLGEQFF
TRBJ1-2	TRBV7-2	CASSQSRGNYGYTF
TRBJ2-2	TRBV6-5	CASNRGTPGAGELFF
TRBJ1-4	TRBV5-6	CASSLAGQGAFAEKLFF
TRBJ1-2	TRBV11-3	CASSSVGDRIYGYTF
TRBJ2-6	TRBV19	CASSILGGGPGANVLTF
TRBJ2-2	TRBV12-3/TRBV12-4	CASSLIGGELFF
TRBJ1-2	TRBV7-8	CASSLGPLTGATGYGYTF
TRBJ2-3	TRBV4-3	CASSQDSVLTDTQYF
TRBJ2-1	TRBV9	CASSAGPRVEQFF
TRBJ1-6	TRBV7-2	CASRHIGRHSSVNSPLHF
TRBJ2-2	TRBV6-1	CASSESGQGGFGTGELFF
TRBJ1-6	TRBV6-5	CASTRTGGRALHF
TRBJ1-3	TRBV3-1/TRBV3-2	CASSQESLGPAGNTIYF
TRBJ1-3	TRBV27	CASREGRTIYF
TRBJ2-2	TRBV2	CASSGSGSGRAHGELFF
TRBJ2-3	TRBV14	CASSRYRANLDTQYF
TRBJ1-3	TRBV6-1	CASSEVADRGRGNTIYF
TRBJ2-3	TRBV29-1	CSVRPTPLEGAEQYF
TRBJ1-2	TRBV25-1	CASSTGASGYTF